A single sample gave rise to the 18 T cell receptor beta chains below, sequenced in a study of blood T cells in healthy people across ages. Through a sample-barcoded 5' primer and a J-beta primer mix, a second PCR was run for roughly 6 to 12 cycles. Using its own MiXCR run on the 5' RACE reads, TCRdb lists one record per CDR3 protein. The data show 800,000 to 950,000 distinct CDR3 sequences, with 25% to 35% seen just once and around 9.6% held by the top ten. The sample was also reused in another study, on T cells of mothers and their children.

The specimen was blood. These receptors were collected from a woman aged 40 to 50 in good health.

A note on this clonotype: A much larger clonotype is one base distant, so this may be a read error. This CDR3 is CSAEQRDTQYF. CDR3 coding DNA: TGCAGTGCAGAGCAGAGAGATACGCAGTATTTT. This chain connects TRBV20-1 to TRBJ2-3, with D unclear. There are 11 residues in the CDR3. V was cut by 6 bases and J by 5 bases, with 9 bases left in between. CDR1 and CDR2 from the germline V gene are DFQATT and SNEGSKA (reference sequence).

In regard to this clonotype: A clone one base away is much larger, so this may be a read error. The chain carries TRBV9 and TRBJ2-5, with TRBD1 matching over 7 bases. The end of the DNA fits TRBJ2-7 better, so the J call may be wrong. This CDR3 has 12 amino acids. Germline V gives CDR1 SGDLS, CDR2 YYNGEE. CDR3 coding DNA: TGTGCCAGCAGCAATACAGGGGCCGAGCAGTACTTC. It specifies CASSNTGAEQYF.

There are a few counts of this clonotype. The CDR3 region is CASSRLLGTDTQYF. Written as DNA, the CDR3 is TGTGCCAGCAGCCGGCTCCTGGGCACAGATACGCAGTATTTT. The genes are TRBV3-1 and TRBJ2-3; D is unclear. Trimming stripped 4 bases from V and 1 base from J, with 9 bases between. The CDR3 runs 14 residues. Germline V gene sequence: CDR1 LGHDT, CDR2 YNNKEL (reference sequence).

This clonotype has more than one count but fewer than ten. The J gene is TRBJ2-3, the V gene TRBV6-2 or TRBV6-3; possibly TRBD2 for D (5 bases). Germline CDR1 MNHEY, CDR2 SVGEGT. CDR3 size: 16 residues. Trimming removed 0 bases from V and 4 bases from J, with 14 bases in between. The CDR3 DNA is TGTGCCAGCAGTTACTCGGAGGCAGTTAGGCCAGATACGCAGTATTTT. As protein: CASSYSEAVRPDTQYF.

V gene TRBV29-1 combines with J gene TRBJ2-4, with 10 bases that match TRBD2. V lost 1 base and J lost 13; bases outside the gene matches: 13. CDR1 and CDR2 (germline): SQVTM, ANQGSEA. The CDR3 is 15 amino acids. CDR3 sequence (DNA): TGCAGCGTTGAAGGGGAGCGGGGGGGAACGTACAAGCAGTACTTC. This translates into CSVEGERGGTYKQYF.

In this sample, this clonotype turned up many times. The rearrangement links TRBV11-2 to TRBJ2-7, with 10 bases aligning to TRBD2. Germline V gene data show CDR1 as SGHAT and CDR2 as FQNNGV. The junction had 14 bases not matched to a gene; V was cut back by 5 bases and J by 1 base. The CDR3 is made up of 18 amino acids. CDR3 sequence reads: CASSPRTLGLAVSYEQYF. Written as DNA, the CDR3 is TGTGCCAGCAGCCCAAGGACTCTCGGACTAGCGGTATCCTACGAGCAGTACTTC.

The chain employs TRBV6-2 or TRBV6-3 and TRBJ1-2, with a weak D call TRBD1 (6 bases). The CDR3 has 18 residues. Germline V gene lookup returns CDR1 MNHEY and CDR2 SVGEGT. The germline V and J ends were trimmed by 4 bases and 3 bases, with 24 bases remaining between them. The CDR3 reads CASSFPPLGTPTYYGYTF. The CDR3 DNA sequence: TGTGCCAGCAGTTTTCCACCCCTCGGGACACCAACATACTATGGCTACACCTTC.

Note on this clonotype: Germline is not matched at one junction end, which may reflect a read error. The chain has TRBV20-1 and TRBJ2-6, with D perhaps matching TRBD1 or TRBD2 (5 bases each). The CDR3 sequence is 14 residues long. The germline gives CDR1 DFQATT, CDR2 SNEGSKA (reference sequence). DNA for the CDR3: TGCAGTGCGCAAGGGAGCTCTGGGGCCAACGTCCGGACTTTC. It encodes CSAQGSSGANVRTF.

The chain employs TRBV28 and TRBJ1-2, with D perhaps TRBD1 (6 bases). Trimming removed 6 bases at V and 1 base at J, with 18 bases between. The CDR3 is 16 residues long. Looked up from germline, CDR1 is MDHEN and CDR2 is SYDVKM. The DNA for the CDR3 is TGTGCCAGCAGCCCCGCGGCGGGGGGCTATAACTATGGCTACACCTTC. This gives the protein CASSPAAGGYNYGYTF.

This clonotype was counted a few times. V is TRBV2 and J is TRBJ2-5; no firm D call. The CDR3 is 13 residues long. CDR1 and CDR2 from the germline V gene are SNHLY and FYNNEI. The ends were cut back, 6 bases at V and 2 bases at J, with 10 bases in the middle. CDR3 sequence reads: CASRLQAQETQYF. CDR3 bases: TGTGCCAGCAGGTTGCAGGCGCAAGAGACCCAGTACTTC.

This clonotype was counted a few times. V gene TRBV12-5 combines with J gene TRBJ1-1; no definite D call. This CDR3 has 12 residues. Germline V lookup: CDR1 LGHNT, CDR2 FRNRAP. Trimming removed 3 bases at V and 1 base at J, with 3 bases between. CDR3 protein: CASGFGNTEAFF. In nucleotides, the CDR3 is TGTGCTAGTGGTTTCGGGAACACTGAAGCTTTCTTT.

This clonotype was recorded many times. J is TRBJ2-2 and V is TRBV10-3; TRBD2 matches 12 bases. CDR1 and CDR2 (germline): ENHRY, SYGVKD. J lost 7 bases, V lost 6 bases, and 12 bases had no gene match. The length of the CDR3 is 17 residues. CDR3 in amino acids: CAIRDTSGGSLGGELFF. The CDR3 DNA follows: TGTGCCATCAGGGATACTAGCGGGGGGTCCCTCGGCGGGGAGCTGTTTTTT.

The chain couples TRBV20-1 to TRBJ2-5; 10 positions agree with TRBD2. Germline V gene data show CDR1 as DFQATT and CDR2 as SNEGSKA (reference sequence). This CDR3 contains 15 residues. V lost 3 bases and J lost 4; bases outside the gene matches: 8. DNA of the CDR3: TGCAGTGCTAGGACTCCAGCGGGGGGGCCAGAGACCCAGTACTTC. Translation gives CSARTPAGGPETQYF.

This clonotype showed up just a few times. The chain employs TRBV12-3 or TRBV12-4 and TRBJ1-2; D uncertain. This CDR3 region has 14 residues. Trimming stripped 5 bases from V and 8 bases from J, with 18 bases between. The CDR3 loop reads CASSQNPGPLGYTF. For the CDR3, the DNA is TGTGCCAGCAGTCAAAACCCCGGACCTTTAGGCTACACCTTC.

The chain employs TRBV30 and TRBJ2-7; no reliable D call. Germline V gives CDR1 GTSNPN, CDR2 SVGIG (reference sequence). Deletions cut 2 bases from V and 7 bases from J, with 15 bases between. This CDR3 is built from 13 residues. As DNA, the CDR3 is TGTGCCTGGAGTAATGGGAATGGGTGGGAGCAGTACTTC. Protein: CAWSNGNGWEQYF.

Details on this clonotype: At one end the junction does not follow the germline gene, possibly because of a read error. The CDR3 sequence is CASSQTGFLSGANVRTF. In DNA, the CDR3 is TGTGCCAGCAGTCAGACAGGGTTCCTCTCTGGGGCCAACGTCCGGACTTTC. The J gene is TRBJ2-6, the V gene TRBV2; 7 nucleotides match TRBD1. This CDR3 region has 17 residues. CDR1 SNHLY and CDR2 FYNNEI come from the germline V gene. Using reference TRBV2 and TRBJ2-6 for the parts outside the CDR3, the full variable domain is EPEVTQTPSHQVTQMGQEVILRCVPISNHLYFYWYRQILGQKVEFLVSFYNNEISEKSEIFDDQFSVERPDGSNFTLKIRSTKLEDSAMYFCASSQTGFLSGANVRTFGAGSRLTVL.

This clonotype was picked up many times. V usage is TRBV20-1 and J usage is TRBJ2-1, with a weak D call TRBD2 (7 bases). Germline V gene lookup returns CDR1 DFQATT and CDR2 SNEGSKA (reference sequence). Trimming took off 6 bases at V and 0 bases at J, with 15 bases between the two ends. This CDR3 has 15 residues. This CDR3 is CSAREGGFSYNEQFF. The CDR3 DNA sequence: TGCAGTGCCAGGGAGGGGGGATTCTCCTACAATGAGCAGTTCTTC.

This clonotype was counted only a few times. The genes are TRBV6-2 or TRBV6-3 and TRBJ1-4, with D uncertain. CDR3 length: 15 residues. CDR1 and CDR2 from the germline V gene are MNHEY and SVGEGT. The V end lost 1 base, the J end lost 8 bases, and 14 bases lay between the germline ends. The CDR3 bases are TGTGCCAGCAGTTACTTGACCGGCCCCGTGGAAAAACTGTTTTTT. It is translated as CASSYLTGPVEKLFF.